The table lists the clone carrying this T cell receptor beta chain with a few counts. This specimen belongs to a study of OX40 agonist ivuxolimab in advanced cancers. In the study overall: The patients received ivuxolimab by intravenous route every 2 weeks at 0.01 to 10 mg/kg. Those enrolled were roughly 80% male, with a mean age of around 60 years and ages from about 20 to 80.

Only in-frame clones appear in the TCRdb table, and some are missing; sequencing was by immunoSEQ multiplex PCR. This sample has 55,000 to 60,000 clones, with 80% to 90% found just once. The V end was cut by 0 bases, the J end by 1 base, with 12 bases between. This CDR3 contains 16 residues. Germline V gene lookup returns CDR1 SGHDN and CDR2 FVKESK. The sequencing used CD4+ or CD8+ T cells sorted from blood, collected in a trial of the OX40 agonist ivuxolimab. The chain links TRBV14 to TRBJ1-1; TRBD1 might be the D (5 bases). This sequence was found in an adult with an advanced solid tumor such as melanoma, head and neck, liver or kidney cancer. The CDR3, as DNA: TGTGCCAGCAGCCAAGATCAGGGAGACAGGAACACTGAAGCTTTCTTT. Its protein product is CASSQDQGDRNTEAFF.